These 25 T cell receptor beta chains share one sample of origin, sequenced in a study of Ad26.COV2.S vaccination and SARS-CoV-2 variants. The treatment: some 20 received Ad26.COV2.S at low or high dose, single or two shots; roughly five received placebo; per-sample allocation not given. Collection of samples fell on day 63 after the first vaccine or placebo injection. Some clones are missing from TCRdb's copy, which holds only in-frame ones; the method was immunoSEQ multiplex PCR. The data hold approximately 350,000 clones, with 83% observed a single time. This material consisted of peripheral blood, taken in a trial of Ad26.COV2.S vaccine versus placebo. The source of these receptors is a person between 18 and 65 years old who received the Ad26.COV2.S COVID-19 vaccine or a placebo.

The chain employs TRBV9 and TRBJ1-3; no clear D. The CDR3 runs 15 residues. CDR1 is SGDLS and CDR2 is YYNGEE in the germline V gene. Trimming stripped 4 bases from V and 0 bases from J, with 11 bases between. The CDR3 DNA reads TGTGCCAGCAGCCCTCGGCCGTACTCTGGAAACACCATATATTTT. This sequence encodes CASSPRPYSGNTIYF.

The chain has TRBV6-2 or TRBV6-3 and TRBJ2-7; tentatively, D is TRBD1 (6 bases). The CDR3 is 15 residues long. CDR1 is MNHEY, CDR2 SVGEGT, per germline. The V gene lost 2 bases and the J gene lost 3 bases, with 14 bases spanning the gap. CDR3 nucleotide sequence: TGTGCCAGCAGTTACCCGCCCGACAGGTTCTACGAGCAGTACTTC. Amino acid sequence: CASSYPPDRFYEQYF.

This clone was recorded once. The chain couples TRBV5-1 to TRBJ2-2, with D perhaps given as TRBD1 or TRBD2 (5 bases each). Looked up from germline, CDR1 is SGHRS and CDR2 is YFSETQ. The ends were cut back, 1 base at V and 5 bases at J, with 6 bases in the middle. The CDR3 length is 13 residues. CDR3 DNA: TGCGCCAGCAGCTTGTGGGGGACCGGGGAGCTGTTTTTT. This encodes CASSLWGTGELFF. The whole variable domain, filled in from reference TRBV5-1 and TRBJ2-2, reads KAGVTQTPRYLIKTRGQQVTLSCSPISGHRSVSWYQQTPGQGLQFLFEYFSETQRNKGNFPGRFSGRQFSNSRSEMNVSTLELGDSALYLCASSLWGTGELFFGEGSRLTVL.

The V call is TRBV11-3, the J call TRBJ2-2; D unresolved. Between the trimmed V and J ends, which lost 5 bases and 5 bases, there was a span of 12 bases. Germline assignment: CDR1 SGHNT and CDR2 YENEEA. This CDR3 is 14 amino acids long. This CDR3 is CASSLRGTTGELFF. For the CDR3, the DNA is TGTGCCAGCAGCCTTAGAGGCACTACCGGGGAGCTGTTTTTT. The full variable domain, with the rest looked up from reference TRBV11-3 and TRBJ2-2, is EAGVVQSPRYKIIEKKQPVAFWCNPISGHNTLYWYLQNLGQGPELLIRYENEEAVDDSQLPKDRFSAERLKGVDSTLKIQPAELGDSAVYLCASSLRGTTGELFFGEGSRLTVL.

There are a few counts of this clone. This chain links TRBV4-2 with TRBJ2-7; 7 bases line up with TRBD1. Unmatched junction bases numbered 6, after V lost 5 bases and J lost 2 bases. CDR3 length: 14 residues. The germline CDR1 and CDR2 sequences are LGHNA and YNFKEQ. For the CDR3, the DNA is TGTGCCAGCAGCACCCGGGACAGACCCTACGAGCAGTACTTC. Protein sequence: CASSTRDRPYEQYF.

The chain recombines TRBV11-2 with TRBJ1-4; TRBD1 might be the D (5 bases). Germline V gene data show CDR1 as SGHAT and CDR2 as FQNNGV. Between the trimmed V and J ends, which lost 5 bases and 3 bases, there was a span of 10 bases. The CDR3 is made up of 14 amino acids. The CDR3 coding sequence is TGTGCCAGCAGCCTCGGGGGACCTAATGAAAAACTGTTTTTT. Its translation is CASSLGGPNEKLFF.

V is TRBV5-1 and J is TRBJ1-5; 7 nucleotides line up with TRBD1. Germline CDR1 reads SGHRS; CDR2 reads YFSETQ. CDR3 length: 13 residues. With V trimmed by 6 bases and J by 2 bases, 2 bases remained unmatched. CDR3 residues: CASIGTGNQPQHF. The CDR3 bases are TGCGCCAGCATCGGGACAGGCAATCAGCCCCAGCATTTT.

The CDR3 loop reads CASSHPTDTQYF. CDR3 in DNA: TGCGCCAGCAGCCACCCTACAGATACGCAGTATTTT. V gene TRBV4-1 combines with J gene TRBJ2-3; no firm D call. The CDR3 is 12 residues long. V was pared by 3 bases and J by 3 bases, with 4 bases between. Germline V gene sequence: CDR1 MGHRA, CDR2 YSYEKL.

Only a few counts were recorded for this clone. The chain has TRBV3-1 (or the pseudogene TRBV3-2) and TRBJ2-1; 8 bases are shared with TRBD2. V lost 5 bases to trimming and J lost 7 bases; unmatched junction nucleotides: 16. Germline loops: CDR1 LGHDT, CDR2 YNNKEL (reference sequence). This CDR3 spans 17 amino acids. The CDR3 DNA reads as TGTGCCAGCAGCGCTCCAAGGATGAGCGGGAGAGGAAATGAGCAGTTCTTC. This gives the protein CASSAPRMSGRGNEQFF.

This clone was picked up one time. The J gene is TRBJ1-3, the V gene TRBV6-6; D is ambiguous. In germline, CDR1 is MNHNY, CDR2 SVGAGI (reference sequence). Trimming left V 5 bases short and J 2 bases short, with 7 bases between. CDR3 size: 13 residues. CDR3 nucleotides: TGTGCCAGCAGTCTAGACGCTGGAAACACCATATATTTT. Residues: CASSLDAGNTIYF.

The V gene is TRBV11-1, the J gene TRBJ2-3; D not resolved. The CDR3 extends over 13 amino acids. Trimming left V 5 bases short and J 2 bases short, with 8 bases between. From germline, CDR1 is SGHAT and CDR2 FQDESV (reference sequence). The CDR3 sequence is CASSPKFTDTQYF. CDR3 nucleotides: TGTGCCAGCAGCCCCAAATTCACAGATACGCAGTATTTT.

The V gene is TRBV7-2, the J gene TRBJ2-3; TRBD2 aligns across 14 bases. This CDR3 is built from 17 residues. CDR1 is SGHTA, CDR2 FQGNSA, per germline. V lost 0 bases and J lost 4; bases outside the gene matches: 3. CDR3 region: CASSLATSGGVPDTQYF. In nucleotides, the CDR3 is TGTGCCAGCAGCTTAGCGACTAGCGGGGGGGTCCCAGATACGCAGTATTTT.

This clone has just one count. The CDR3 DNA reads TGTGCTAGTGGTGGCCTGGCCACCGGGACAGGGGTCACAGATACGCAGTATTTT. Amino acid sequence: CASGGLATGTGVTDTQYF. The chain is built from TRBV12-5 and TRBJ2-3, with 10 bases identical to TRBD1. The CDR3 is 18 amino acids. The germline V gene has CDR1 LGHNT and CDR2 FRNRAP. Trimming took 5 bases from V and 2 from J; bases not matched to a gene: 13.

The V and J genes are TRBV27 and TRBJ2-3, with a tentative D call TRBD2 (6 bases). CDR3 length equals 16 residues. The germline V gene encodes CDR1 MNHEY and CDR2 SMNVEV (reference sequence). V was clipped by 5 bases and J by 3 bases, with 18 bases between them. This CDR3 reads CASSLLERVGTDTQYF. CDR3 bases: TGTGCCAGCAGTCTCCTTGAGCGGGTGGGGACAGATACGCAGTATTTT.

The chain couples TRBV7-9 to TRBJ1-2; D is uncertain. The CDR3 is 15 amino acids. Trimming left V 1 base short and J 4 bases short, with 13 bases between. Germline CDR1 and CDR2: SEHNR and FQNEAQ (reference sequence). CDR3 residues: CASSLDGRRTYGYTF. Written as DNA, the CDR3 is TGTGCCAGCAGCTTAGACGGAAGGAGGACCTATGGCTACACCTTC.

The CDR3 is CASSPIISGKQFF. CDR3 DNA: TGTGCCAGCAGCCCCATTATTAGCGGGAAGCAGTTCTTC. This rearrangement joins TRBV3-1 (or the pseudogene TRBV3-2) to TRBJ2-1; 8 bases are a match to TRBD2. CDR3 length equals 13 residues. Germline loops: CDR1 LGHDT, CDR2 YNNKEL (reference sequence). V trimming: 4 bases; J trimming: 11 bases; junction bases outside the gene matches: 7.

Details on this clone: This specimen includes other DNA sequences encoding the same CDR3. This chain uses TRBV5-1 with TRBJ1-3; D not resolved. The CDR3 loop spans 15 amino acids. CDR1 and CDR2 (germline): SGHRS, YFSETQ. Trimming shortened V by 0 bases and J by 0 bases, and 7 bases separated the two germline ends. CDR3 nucleotide sequence: TGCGCCAGCAGCTTGGACGGATTCTCTGGAAACACCATATATTTT. Translated, it gives CASSLDGFSGNTIYF.

The chain joins TRBV4-1 to TRBJ2-3; weak D call: TRBD1 (5 bases). The germline V gene encodes CDR1 MGHRA and CDR2 YSYEKL. The V end lost 4 bases, the J end lost 5 bases, and 19 bases lay between the germline ends. The CDR3 runs 16 residues. CDR3 protein: CASSPIGQKRGDTQYF. CDR3 bases: TGCGCCAGCAGCCCGATAGGACAAAAAAGGGGAGATACGCAGTATTTT.

This clone was found once. This rearrangement joins TRBV11-3 to TRBJ2-5, with unresolved D. Looked up from germline, CDR1 is SGHNT and CDR2 is YENEEA. V was clipped by 0 bases and J by 1 base, with 6 bases between them. This CDR3 has 14 amino acids. This CDR3 reads CASSLDGFQETQYF. For the CDR3, the DNA is TGTGCCAGCAGCTTAGACGGGTTCCAAGAGACCCAGTACTTC.

This sequence joins TRBV6-6 and TRBJ2-5; D gene uncertain. Trimming shortened V by 4 bases and J by 7 bases, and 10 bases separated the two germline ends. This CDR3 has 12 residues. In germline, CDR1 is MNHNY, CDR2 SVGAGI (reference sequence). As DNA, the CDR3 is TGTGCCAGCAGTTCTGACCCCGGGACCCAGTACTTC. Protein: CASSSDPGTQYF.

This clone was detected once. J is TRBJ1-2 and V is TRBV12-3 or TRBV12-4, with no clear D. This CDR3 is built from 12 residues. The V end was cut by 1 base, the J end by 8 bases, with 8 bases between. The CDR3 DNA reads TGTGCCAGCAGTTTAGGTAGTGGAGGCTACACCTTC. Protein sequence: CASSLGSGGYTF.

The chain has TRBV19 and TRBJ2-7, with D possibly being TRBD1 or TRBD2 (6 bases each). Germline values: CDR1 LNHDA, CDR2 SQIVND (reference sequence). The CDR3 extends over 15 amino acids. V lost 3 bases and J 4 bases, leaving 16 bases between the germline ends. The CDR3 nucleotides read TGTGCCAGTAGTATCGGCGGAGGGGGGCGGTACGAGCAGTACTTC. Amino acid sequence: CASSIGGGGRYEQYF.

The V and J genes are TRBV10-3 and TRBJ1-1; a weak D match, TRBD1 (6 bases). Germline CDR1 is ENHRY and CDR2 is SYGVKD. CDR3 length: 13 residues. Trimming cost V 7 bases and J 0 bases, with 9 bases left between them. CDR3 DNA: TGTGCCATCAACAGGGCCTTGAACACTGAAGCTTTCTTT. Translation: CAINRALNTEAFF.

The V call is TRBV5-1, the J call TRBJ2-2; 9 bases agree with TRBD2. The germline CDR1 and CDR2 sequences are SGHRS and YFSETQ. V shed 3 bases and J 6 bases; nucleotides not matched to a gene: 6. The CDR3 spans 15 residues. CDR3 in DNA: TGCGCCAGCAGCTCGGCGGGGGGGCCGGCCGGGGAGCTGTTTTTT. Translating it yields CASSSAGGPAGELFF.

This clone appeared a few times. CDR3 residues: CASSNHLTGPGNSPLHF. The CDR3 bases are TGTGCCAGTAGTAATCACCTAACAGGGCCGGGTAATTCACCCCTCCACTTT. The chain has TRBV19 and TRBJ1-6; possible D gene TRBD1, 6 bases. In germline, CDR1 is LNHDA, CDR2 SQIVND (reference sequence). With 4 bases removed from V and 6 bases from J, the gap between germline ends came to 19 bases. The CDR3 sequence is 17 residues long.